This T cell receptor beta chain was captured by sequencing in a study of CD8+ T cells in alopecia areata. CDR1 is MNHEY and CDR2 is SVGAGI in the germline V gene. The CDR3 runs 15 residues. Trimming took 2 bases from V and 4 from J, leaving 14 bases between them. The authors extracted RNA and reverse transcribed it into cDNA as the sequencing template. The protocol was immunoSEQ multiplex PCR, while the TCRdb copy is restricted to in-frame clones and leaves out a portion. The repertoire holds about 150,000 clones, with 55% as singletons. The sequence came from a human donor in good health. This rearrangement joins TRBV6-5 to TRBJ1-2; no definite D call. The source material was CD4+ T cells sorted from blood. Written as DNA, the CDR3 is TGTGCCAGCAGTTACCGTTCTCCGGAGGGCTATGGCTACACCTTC. Translated, it gives CASSYRSPEGYGYTF.